This T cell receptor (beta chain) stems from a study of T cell changes during pregnancy in multiple sclerosis. Germline assignment: CDR1 MNHNS and CDR2 SASEGT. The CDR3 sequence is 13 residues long. Trimming removed 8 bases at V and 0 bases at J, with 8 bases between. The table came from immunoSEQ multiplex PCR; TCRdb's copy has only in-frame clones and leaves some out. The sample contains some 79,000 clones, about 93% of which appear only once. V and J are TRBV6-1 and TRBJ1-5; D is unclear. The sample consisted of CD4+ T cells from peripheral blood mononuclear cells, taken in the second trimester of pregnancy. The sequence was obtained from a female donor with multiple sclerosis, enrolled in a pregnancy study. As DNA, the CDR3 is TGTGCCAGCGCACACAATAGCAATCAGCCCCAGCATTTT. Translating gives CASAHNSNQPQHF.